Listed below are T cell receptor beta chains from one sample, sequenced in a study of OX40 agonist ivuxolimab in advanced cancers. TCRdb keeps only in-frame clones here, not all; method: immunoSEQ multiplex PCR. The sample includes 45,000 to 55,000 clones, approximately 79% seen only once; the top ten take 1.5% to 2%. The sequenced sample was CD4+ or CD8+ T cells sorted from blood, obtained in a trial of the OX40 agonist ivuxolimab. These receptors all stem from an adult with an advanced solid tumor such as melanoma, head and neck, liver or kidney cancer. The CDR3 runs from the conserved cysteine through the conserved F or W. D genes are given only for firm matches. Only part of the rows carry a size: once, few, many, or a class if the clone is expanded.

d_call clone_size j_call v_call cdr3_nt cdr3_aa
- - TRBJ2-7 TRBV14 TGTGCCAGCAGCCAACTTAGCCCCGGCGAGCAGTACTTC CASSQLSPGEQYF
- few TRBJ2-7 TRBV19 TGTGCCAGTAGTCACAGGTCATCCCTCGAGCAGTACTTC CASSHRSSLEQYF
- - TRBJ2-7 TRBV7-9 TGTGCCAGCAGCCCTTCGGGGGCGAGGTACGAGCAGTACTTC CASSPSGARYEQYF
- - TRBJ1-5 TRBV7-9 TGTGCCAGCAGCTTAGAGGCCCTGCCCCAGCATTTT CASSLEALPQHF
TRBD2 once TRBJ2-5 TRBV7-9 TGTGCCAGCAGCTCTCCTCTGGGGCGGGAGGTACAAGAGACCCAGTACTTC CASSSPLGREVQETQYF
- - TRBJ2-2 TRBV19 TGTGCCAGTACTCGGACCGGGGAGCTGTTTTTT CASTRTGELFF
TRBD1 - TRBJ2-3 TRBV5-7 TGTGCCAGCAGCCCGCCACGAGAGACAGGGGGACGAGATACGCAGTATTTT CASSPPRETGGRDTQYF
TRBD2 few TRBJ2-1 TRBV5-1 TGCGCCAGCAGCTTGGCCGGGACTAGCGGGAGCTACAATGAGCAGTTCTTC CASSLAGTSGSYNEQFF
TRBD2 - TRBJ2-1 TRBV7-2 TGTGCCAGCAGCTTAGAAGGGACTAGCGGGAGCCCGAGGTTCTTC CASSLEGTSGSPRFF
- - TRBJ1-4 TRBV28 TGTGCCAGCACCATAGAAGGAAAACTGTTTTTT CASTIEGKLFF
- - TRBJ2-3 TRBV5-1 TGCGCCAGCAGCTTGGGAGTCAGGGGCACAGATACGCAGTATTTT CASSLGVRGTDTQYF
- - TRBJ2-7 TRBV7-2 TGTGCCAGCAACTCTTATGAAGGGACCGAGCAGTACTTC CASNSYEGTEQYF
- - TRBJ2-6 TRBV5-1 TGCGCCAGCAGCTTGGGGGTCTCTGGGGCCAACGTCCTGACTTTC CASSLGVSGANVLTF
TRBD1 - TRBJ1-1 TRBV6-1 TGTGCCAGCAGTGACGGGAATGGACAGGGCGCTGAAGCTTTCTTT CASSDGNGQGAEAFF
- - TRBJ1-2 TRBV11-2 TGTGCCAGCAGCTTAGAACAGGGAGACTATGGCTACACCTTC CASSLEQGDYGYTF
TRBD1 - TRBJ2-7 TRBV4-3 TGCGCCAGCAGCCAAGATCCCACCGGGACAGGGAGCGCCTACGAGCAGTACTTC CASSQDPTGTGSAYEQYF
- - TRBJ1-2 TRBV7-9 TGTGCCAGCAGCTTAGTAGCAAGGTCCTATGGCTACACCTTC CASSLVARSYGYTF
- - TRBJ1-2 TRBV9 TGTGCCAGTTCTAGACGGCCCCTAAACTATGGCTACACCTTC CASSRRPLNYGYTF
- - TRBJ1-1 TRBV7-2 TGTGCCAGCAGCCGTCCGGGCAGAGATGAAGCTTTCTTT CASSRPGRDEAFF
- - TRBJ2-7 TRBV27 TGTGCCAGCAGTTTATCGAGGGGGTCCCACGAGCAGTACTTC CASSLSRGSHEQYF
- - TRBJ2-2 TRBV5-5 TGTGCCAGCAGCCGGGCCTACACCGGGGAGCTGTTTTTT CASSRAYTGELFF
- few TRBJ1-6 TRBV5-1 TGCGCCAGCAGCCCAACCGGGACAACTTATAATTCACCCCTCCACTTT CASSPTGTTYNSPLHF
TRBD1 - TRBJ1-4 TRBV5-4 TGTGCCAGCAGCTCCACAGGGGGCGGGGAAAAACTGTTTTTT CASSSTGGGEKLFF
TRBD1 - TRBJ2-7 TRBV28 TGTGCCAGCAGTTTAATGGGACAGGGTAGCTACGAGCAGTACTTC CASSLMGQGSYEQYF
- - TRBJ2-2 TRBV19 TGTGCCAGCCGGGAGCAGTTCTTGAACACCGGGGAGCTGTTTTTT CASREQFLNTGELFF
TRBD1 - TRBJ1-1 TRBV7-2 TGTGCCAGCAGCCCCATCAGGGGGTTAGGCACTGAAGCTTTCTTT CASSPIRGLGTEAFF
TRBD1 - TRBJ2-1 TRBV10-3 TGTGCCAGCCAGTTTGGGGACAGGGGGAATGAGCAGTTCTTC CASQFGDRGNEQFF
- once TRBJ1-1 TRBV14 TGTGCCAGCAGCCTTGACAGGAACACTGAAGCTTTCTTT CASSLDRNTEAFF
- - TRBJ2-3 TRBV2 TGTGCCAGCAGTGAGGGAAAGGGGAGTACGCAGTATTTT CASSEGKGSTQYF
TRBD1 - TRBJ2-1 TRBV28 TGTGCCAGCACCCCGACAGGGGGCTCGTACAATGAGCAGTTCTTC CASTPTGGSYNEQFF
- - TRBJ2-7 TRBV15 TGTGCCACCAGCAGAGATTCCCCCCGACAGGTAACCTACGAGCAGTACTTC CATSRDSPRQVTYEQYF
TRBD2 - TRBJ2-5 TRBV9 TGTGCCAGCAGCGTAGCGACTAGCGGCGAGGTAACCCAGTACTTC CASSVATSGEVTQYF
- once TRBJ1-1 TRBV5-5 TGTGCCAGCAGCTTGTTAAACAGGGCAGGTACTGAAGCTTTCTTT CASSLLNRAGTEAFF
- - TRBJ1-2 TRBV28 TGTGCCAGCAGCCACCTCGGACGGACTTACTATGGCTACACCTTC CASSHLGRTYYGYTF
TRBD1 - TRBJ1-6 TRBV4-1 TGCGCCAGCAGCCCCTGGGACAGGGGCAACGGTAATTCACCCCTCCACTTT CASSPWDRGNGNSPLHF
- - TRBJ1-4 TRBV5-1 TGCGCCAGCAGCTTCGACAGCGACAATGAAAAACTGTTTTTT CASSFDSDNEKLFF
TRBD2 few TRBJ2-1 TRBV11-2 TGTGCCAGCAGCTTTCAGGGCGGGGGGGATAATGAGCAGTTCTTC CASSFQGGGDNEQFF
- once TRBJ2-2 TRBV5-6 TGTGCCAGCACCTTGGGGCACGGTACCGGGGAGCTGTTTTTT CASTLGHGTGELFF
- - TRBJ1-5 TRBV28 TGTGCCAGCAGTTTATTAGACAGCTTTAGCAATCAGCCCCAGCATTTT CASSLLDSFSNQPQHF
TRBD2 few TRBJ2-1 TRBV9 TGTGCCAGCAGCCCTCGACTGAGCGGGAGCTCCTACAATGAGCAGTTCTTC CASSPRLSGSSYNEQFF
- - TRBJ2-3 TRBV5-1 TGCGCCAGCAGCTTGGGAGGACTTAGCACAGATACGCAGTATTTT CASSLGGLSTDTQYF
- - TRBJ2-3 TRBV19 TGTGCCAGTAGTATTGGGGACCCCAGCACAGATACGCAGTATTTT CASSIGDPSTDTQYF
- - TRBJ2-6 TRBV11-2 TGTGCCAGCAGCCGGTACGGCTCTGGGGCCAACGTCCTGACTTTC CASSRYGSGANVLTF
- - TRBJ1-6 TRBV18 TGTGCCAGCTCACCAAGCACAGGCGTGGGTGAAGGATCACCCCTCCACTTT CASSPSTGVGEGSPLHF
TRBD1 - TRBJ2-1 TRBV5-6 TGTGCCACCCTACTAGGGGGACAGGGTGCAGAGTTCTTC CATLLGGQGAEFF
- - TRBJ1-1 TRBV5-1 TGCGCCAGCAGGCAGGAGACTGAAGCTTTCTTT CASRQETEAFF